This T cell receptor beta chain was sequenced in a study of shared clonotypes between healthy human individuals. The CDR3 covers 18 residues. The germline CDR1 and CDR2 sequences are LGHNA and YNFKEQ. V lost 0 bases and J lost 0; bases outside the gene matches: 8. Selected positively for CCR7 and CD45RO-negative, naive CD8 cells excluded terminally differentiated effector memory CD45RA+ cells. Assay: immunoSEQ multiplex PCR; the TCRdb copy retains only in-frame clones and omits some. In the table there are hundreds of thousands of clones, 96% of which are singletons. J is TRBJ2-7 and V is TRBV4-2; TRBD2 agrees at 10 bases. This sequence was found in a woman aged 25 to 39 in good health. The source material was naive CD8+ T cells sorted from blood. CDR3: CASSQEGLAGANSYEQYF. Here the CDR3 DNA reads TGTGCCAGCAGCCAAGAAGGGCTAGCGGGAGCTAACTCCTACGAGCAGTACTTC.